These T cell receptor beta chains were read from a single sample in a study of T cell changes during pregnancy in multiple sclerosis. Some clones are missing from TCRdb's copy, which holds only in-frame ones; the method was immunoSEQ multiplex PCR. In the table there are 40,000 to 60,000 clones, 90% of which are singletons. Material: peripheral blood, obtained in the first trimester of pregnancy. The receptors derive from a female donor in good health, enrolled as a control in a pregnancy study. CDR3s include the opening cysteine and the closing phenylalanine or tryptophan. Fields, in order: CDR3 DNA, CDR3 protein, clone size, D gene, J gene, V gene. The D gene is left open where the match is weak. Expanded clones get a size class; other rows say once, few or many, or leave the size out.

CDR3 DNA: TGTGCCAGCAGCTTACTGGAGGGGTTCAATGAGCAGTTCTTC
CDR3 protein: CASSLLEGFNEQFF
clone size: .
D gene: .
J gene: TRBJ2-1
V gene: TRBV13

CDR3 DNA: TGTGCCAGCTCACCACAGGGACAGACCTACGAGCAGTACTTC
CDR3 protein: CASSPQGQTYEQYF
clone size: .
D gene: TRBD1
J gene: TRBJ2-7
V gene: TRBV18

CDR3 DNA: TGCAGCGTTCGTCTGGCTGCGCCCCAGCATTTT
CDR3 protein: CSVRLAAPQHF
clone size: .
D gene: .
J gene: TRBJ1-5
V gene: TRBV29-1

CDR3 DNA: TGTGCCAGCAGCTCTCCCGACAGGGGTTTTAATAATGAGCAGTTCTTC
CDR3 protein: CASSSPDRGFNNEQFF
clone size: once
D gene: TRBD1
J gene: TRBJ2-1
V gene: TRBV27

CDR3 DNA: TGTGCCAGCAGCTTGGGGGGACTAGCGGCGCAAGAGACCCAGTACTTC
CDR3 protein: CASSLGGLAAQETQYF
clone size: .
D gene: TRBD2
J gene: TRBJ2-5
V gene: TRBV5-4

CDR3 DNA: TGTGCCAGTAGTCCTTCAGGGGAGCAGAACTACGAGCAGTACTTC
CDR3 protein: CASSPSGEQNYEQYF
clone size: .
D gene: .
J gene: TRBJ2-7
V gene: TRBV19

CDR3 DNA: TGTGCCAGCAGCTTAGCAAGAGACAATGAGCAGTTCTTC
CDR3 protein: CASSLARDNEQFF
clone size: .
D gene: .
J gene: TRBJ2-1
V gene: TRBV7-6

CDR3 DNA: TGTGCCAGCAGCCCCCAGTCCAACTATGGCTACACCTTC
CDR3 protein: CASSPQSNYGYTF
clone size: .
D gene: .
J gene: TRBJ1-2
V gene: TRBV7-2

CDR3 DNA: TGTGCCAGCAGCTTGTTCGGGGATACGCAGTATTTT
CDR3 protein: CASSLFGDTQYF
clone size: .
D gene: .
J gene: TRBJ2-3
V gene: TRBV9

CDR3 DNA: TGTGCCAGCAGCCAAGATGTTGAGGGTCGCGGGGGGCTCGGAAAGCAGTTCTTC
CDR3 protein: CASSQDVEGRGGLGKQFF
clone size: .
D gene: TRBD2
J gene: TRBJ2-1
V gene: TRBV4-2

CDR3 DNA: TGTGCCTGGAGCCTTCAGAGAACGGGGACCCAGTACTTC
CDR3 protein: CAWSLQRTGTQYF
clone size: .
D gene: .
J gene: TRBJ2-5
V gene: TRBV30

CDR3 DNA: TGTGCCAGCAGCCCGGACAGGGTTAATGAAAAACTGTTTTTT
CDR3 protein: CASSPDRVNEKLFF
clone size: .
D gene: TRBD1
J gene: TRBJ1-4
V gene: TRBV5-4

CDR3 DNA: TGTGCCACCAGCAGATCGGGGGGGATCGTCTACAATGAGCAGTTCTTC
CDR3 protein: CATSRSGGIVYNEQFF
clone size: .
D gene: TRBD2
J gene: TRBJ2-1
V gene: TRBV15

CDR3 DNA: TGTGCCTGGAGTGTAGCGAGCAGGGGAGATACGCAGTATTTT
CDR3 protein: CAWSVASRGDTQYF
clone size: .
D gene: .
J gene: TRBJ2-3
V gene: TRBV30

CDR3 DNA: TGCGCCAGCAGTCATTTTTTTACGGCTGGGACAGGGAGAAATCAGCCCCAGCATTTT
CDR3 protein: CASSHFFTAGTGRNQPQHF
clone size: .
D gene: TRBD1
J gene: TRBJ1-5
V gene: TRBV23-1